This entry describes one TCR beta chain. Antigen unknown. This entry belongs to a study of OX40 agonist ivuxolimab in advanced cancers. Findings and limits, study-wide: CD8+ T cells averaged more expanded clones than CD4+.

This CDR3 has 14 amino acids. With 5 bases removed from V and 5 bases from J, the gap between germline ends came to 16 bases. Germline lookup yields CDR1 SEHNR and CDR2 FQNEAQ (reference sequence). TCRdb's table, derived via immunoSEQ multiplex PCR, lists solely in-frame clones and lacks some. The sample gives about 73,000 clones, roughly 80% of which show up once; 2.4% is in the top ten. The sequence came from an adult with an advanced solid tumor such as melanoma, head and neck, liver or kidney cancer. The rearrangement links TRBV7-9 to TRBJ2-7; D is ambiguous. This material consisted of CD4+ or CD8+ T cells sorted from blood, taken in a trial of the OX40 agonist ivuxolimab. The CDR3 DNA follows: TGTGCCAGCAGCCTCACCGCCCCGGTGGACGAGCAGTACTTC. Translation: CASSLTAPVDEQYF.